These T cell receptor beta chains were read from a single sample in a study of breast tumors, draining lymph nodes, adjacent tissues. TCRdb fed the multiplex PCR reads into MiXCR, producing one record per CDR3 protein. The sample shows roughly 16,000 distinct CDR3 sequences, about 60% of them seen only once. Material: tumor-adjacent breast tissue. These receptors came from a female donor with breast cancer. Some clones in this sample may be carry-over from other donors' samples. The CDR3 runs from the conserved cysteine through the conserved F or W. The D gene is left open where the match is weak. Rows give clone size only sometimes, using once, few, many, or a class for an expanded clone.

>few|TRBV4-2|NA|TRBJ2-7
CASSQLDTGSYEQYF
TGTGCCAGCAGCCAACTGGACACCGGATCCTACGAGCAGTACTTC
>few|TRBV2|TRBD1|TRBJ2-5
CASSEGQGRETQYF
TGTGCCAGCAGTGAAGGACAGGGGCGAGAGACCCAGTACTTC
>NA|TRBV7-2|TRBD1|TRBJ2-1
CASSSTGFDEQFF
TGTGCCAGCAGCTCGACAGGGTTTGATGAGCAGTTCTTC
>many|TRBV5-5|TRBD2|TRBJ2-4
CASSSRGPAGGLRDIQYF
TGTGCCAGCAGCTCGAGGGGGCCAGCGGGGGGGCTGAGGGACATTCAGTACTTC
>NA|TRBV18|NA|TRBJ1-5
CASSPRADGWDEPQHF
TGTGCCAGCTCACCAAGGGCAGACGGATGGGATGAGCCCCAGCATTTT
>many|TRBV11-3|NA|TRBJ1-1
CASSHFKNTEAFF
TGTGCCAGCAGCCACTTTAAGAACACTGAAGCTTTCTTT
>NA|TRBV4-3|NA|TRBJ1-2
CASSQNAVQPYGYTF
TGCGCCAGCAGCCAAAACGCGGTCCAACCCTATGGCTACACCTTC
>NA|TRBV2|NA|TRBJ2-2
CASSEGGELFF
TGTGCCAGCAGTGAAGGAGGGGAGCTGTTTTTT
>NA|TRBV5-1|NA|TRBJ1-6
CASSWDGSSYNSPLHF
TGCGCCAGCAGCTGGGACGGGAGCTCCTATAATTCACCCCTCCACTTT
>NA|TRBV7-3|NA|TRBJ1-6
CASSSGLAGGSGSPLHF
TGTGCCAGCAGCTCGGGACTAGCGGGGGGGAGTGGTTCACCCCTCCACTTT
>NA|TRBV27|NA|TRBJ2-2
CASSPSSGAGELFF
TGTGCCAGCAGTCCGTCGTCAGGAGCCGGGGAGCTGTTTTTT
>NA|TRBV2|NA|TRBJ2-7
CASTAQTSPGEQYF
TGTGCCAGCACCGCCCAAACTAGTCCCGGGGAGCAGTACTTC
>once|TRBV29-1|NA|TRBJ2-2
CSFISGPGELFF
TGCAGCTTCATTAGCGGTCCGGGGGAGCTGTTTTTT
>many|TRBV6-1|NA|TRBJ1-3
CASSEFPSSGNTIYF
TGTGCCAGCAGTGAATTCCCTAGCTCTGGAAACACCATATATTTT
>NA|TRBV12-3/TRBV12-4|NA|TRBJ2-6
CASSLASSVLTF
TGTGCCAGCAGTTTAGCCAGTTCGGTCCTGACTTTC
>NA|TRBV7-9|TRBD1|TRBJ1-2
CASSPTGGAPYGYTF
TGTGCCAGCAGCCCGACAGGGGGCGCCCCGTATGGCTACACCTTC
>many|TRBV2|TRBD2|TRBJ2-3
CASFRLAGGIDTQYF
TGTGCCAGCTTTAGACTAGCGGGGGGTATAGATACGCAGTATTTT
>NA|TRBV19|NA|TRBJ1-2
CASSPDFNYGYTF
TGTGCCAGTAGCCCTGACTTTAACTATGGCTACACCTTC
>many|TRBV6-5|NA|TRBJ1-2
CANSHLGPGGDGYTF
TGTGCCAACAGTCACCTTGGACCGGGGGGAGATGGCTACACCTTC
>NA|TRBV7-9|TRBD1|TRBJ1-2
CASSPQGGNYGYTF
TGTGCCAGCAGCCCACAGGGGGGAAACTATGGCTACACCTTC
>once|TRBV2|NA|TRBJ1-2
CAGTEQPSGYTF
TGTGCCGGGACCGAACAGCCTAGTGGCTACACCTTC
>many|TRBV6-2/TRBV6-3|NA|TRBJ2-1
CASSQQGNEQFF
TGTGCCAGCAGTCAACAGGGAAATGAGCAGTTCTTC
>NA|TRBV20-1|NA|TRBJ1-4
CSAVGGRGTNEKLFF
TGCAGTGCAGTGGGGGGGCGAGGAACTAATGAAAAACTGTTTTTT
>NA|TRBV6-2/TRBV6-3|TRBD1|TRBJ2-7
CASSYGGQGAREQYF
TGTGCCAGCAGTTATGGGGGACAGGGGGCGCGCGAGCAGTACTTC
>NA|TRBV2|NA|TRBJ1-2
CASSETRVYGYTF
TGTGCCAGCAGTGAAACCAGGGTCTATGGCTACACCTTC
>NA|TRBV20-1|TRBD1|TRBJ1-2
CSATRTGGFGYTF
TGCAGTGCTACTCGGACAGGGGGCTTTGGCTACACCTTC
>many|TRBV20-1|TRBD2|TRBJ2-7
CSAISGGGASYEQYF
TGCAGTGCTATCTCCGGGGGGGGGGCCTCCTACGAGCAGTACTTC
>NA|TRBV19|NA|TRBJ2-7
CASSIRAENYEQYF
TGTGCCAGTAGTATACGGGCAGAGAACTACGAGCAGTACTTC
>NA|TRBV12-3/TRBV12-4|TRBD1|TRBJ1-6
CASSLAGQPFSPLHF
TGTGCCAGCAGTTTAGCGGGACAGCCTTTTTCGCCCCTCCACTTT